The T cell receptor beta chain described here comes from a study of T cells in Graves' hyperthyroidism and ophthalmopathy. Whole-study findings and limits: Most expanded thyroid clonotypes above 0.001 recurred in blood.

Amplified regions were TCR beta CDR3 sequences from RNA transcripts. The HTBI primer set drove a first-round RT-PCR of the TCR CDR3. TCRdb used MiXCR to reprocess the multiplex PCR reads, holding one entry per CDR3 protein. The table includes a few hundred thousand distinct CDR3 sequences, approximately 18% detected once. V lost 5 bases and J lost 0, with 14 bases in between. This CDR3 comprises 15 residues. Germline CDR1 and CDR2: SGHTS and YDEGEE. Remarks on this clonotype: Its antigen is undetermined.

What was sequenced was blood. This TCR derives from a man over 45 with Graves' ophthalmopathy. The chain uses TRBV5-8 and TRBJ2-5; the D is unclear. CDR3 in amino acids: CASRALVDDQETQYF. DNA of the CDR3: TGTGCCAGCAGGGCCCTAGTTGACGACCAAGAGACCCAGTACTTC.